This TCR beta chain was sequenced in a study of CD8 T cells in ankylosing spondylitis. MiXCR, applied by TCRdb to the 5' RACE reads, yields one record per CDR3 protein. The sample carries approximately 250,000 distinct CDR3 sequences, 20% to 30% recorded once. This clonotype was detected ten times or more. One end of the junction does not line up with germline, which may come from a read error. The CDR3 spans 13 residues. From germline, CDR1 is DFQATT and CDR2 SNEGSKA (reference sequence). The TCR comes from a male donor with ankylosing spondylitis or in good health (not recorded which). Sample: blood, either unsorted or a sorted T cell fraction (not recorded which). The chain employs TRBV20-1 and TRBJ2-7; D not resolved. DNA of the CDR3: TGCAGGGCTAGACTGGGCAGCTCCTACGAGCAGTACTTC. Its translation is CRARLGSSYEQYF.